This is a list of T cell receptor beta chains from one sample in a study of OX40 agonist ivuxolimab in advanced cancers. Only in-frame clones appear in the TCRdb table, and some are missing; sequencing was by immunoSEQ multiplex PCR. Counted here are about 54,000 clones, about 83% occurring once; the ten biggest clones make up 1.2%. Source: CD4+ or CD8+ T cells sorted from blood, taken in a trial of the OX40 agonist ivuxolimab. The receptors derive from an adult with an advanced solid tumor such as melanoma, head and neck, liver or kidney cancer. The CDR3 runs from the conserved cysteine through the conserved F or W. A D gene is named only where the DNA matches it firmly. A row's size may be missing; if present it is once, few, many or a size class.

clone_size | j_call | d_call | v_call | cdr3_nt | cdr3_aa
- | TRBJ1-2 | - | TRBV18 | TGTGCCAGCTCACCATCCCTGGCCGCGGAGGACCGACTACACTATGGCTACACCTTC | CASSPSLAAEDRLHYGYTF
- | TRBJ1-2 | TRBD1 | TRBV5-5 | TGTGCCGGCAGCACTGACAGGGAGGGTGGCTACACCTTC | CAGSTDREGGYTF
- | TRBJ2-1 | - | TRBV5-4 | TGTGCCAGCAGCCCGGTAGCGGAAACCTACAATGAGCAGTTCTTC | CASSPVAETYNEQFF
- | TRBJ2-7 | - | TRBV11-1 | TGTGCCAGCAGCTGGAGTCAAACCTACGAGCAGTACTTC | CASSWSQTYEQYF
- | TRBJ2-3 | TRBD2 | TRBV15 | TGTGCCACCAGCCACCCAAGGGCGGGAGAAGATACGCAGTATTTT | CATSHPRAGEDTQYF
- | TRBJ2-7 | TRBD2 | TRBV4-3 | TGCGCCAGCAGCCAAGACCGGGGGGGGGCCTACGAGCAGTACTTC | CASSQDRGGAYEQYF
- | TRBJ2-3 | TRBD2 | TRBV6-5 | TGTGCCAGCAGTCCCGGACTAGCATCGGGTACGCAGTATTTT | CASSPGLASGTQYF
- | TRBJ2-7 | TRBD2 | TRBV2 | TGTGCCAGCAGTGTGGGGCGGGAGACTCCCCCCGCCGAGCAGTACTTC | CASSVGRETPPAEQYF
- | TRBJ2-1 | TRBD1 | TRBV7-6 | TGTGCCAGCAGCTCCGGAGGGACAGGGGAGCAGTTCTTC | CASSSGGTGEQFF
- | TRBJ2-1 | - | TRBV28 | TGTGCCAGCAGTTTAGGGGGTACCGATGAGCAGTTCTTC | CASSLGGTDEQFF
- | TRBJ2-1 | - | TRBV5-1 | TGCGCCAGCAGCCCAACCGACGGTTACAATGAGCAGTTCTTC | CASSPTDGYNEQFF
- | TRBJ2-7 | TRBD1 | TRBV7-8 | TGTGCCAGCAGCCCGGGACAGGACTCCTACGAGCAGTACTTC | CASSPGQDSYEQYF
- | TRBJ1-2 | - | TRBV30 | TGTGCCTGGAAACCGGGGGGACCTAACTATGGCTACACCTTC | CAWKPGGPNYGYTF
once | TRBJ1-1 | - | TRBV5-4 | TGTGCCAGCAGCTTGGCACAGGGTATGAACACTGAAGCTTTCTTT | CASSLAQGMNTEAFF
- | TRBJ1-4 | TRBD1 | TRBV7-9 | TGTGCCAGCAGCTTAGGACAGGGCTGGAATGAAAAACTGTTTTTT | CASSLGQGWNEKLFF
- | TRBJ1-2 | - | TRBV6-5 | TGTGCCAGCAGTTACTCGGGGGACAACTATGGCTACACCTTC | CASSYSGDNYGYTF
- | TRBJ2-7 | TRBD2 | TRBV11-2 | TGTGCCAGCAGCTTAACCGGTTCTAGCGGGAGTGACGAGCAGTACTTC | CASSLTGSSGSDEQYF
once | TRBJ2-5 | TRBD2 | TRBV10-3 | TGTGCCATCAGTGAGTCGCCTAGCGGGGGAGATAGGGAGACCCAGTACTTC | CAISESPSGGDRETQYF
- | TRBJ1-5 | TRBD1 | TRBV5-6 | TGTGCCAGCAGCCCCGGGACAGGGAGTGTTGGAAGCAATCAGCCCCAGCATTTT | CASSPGTGSVGSNQPQHF
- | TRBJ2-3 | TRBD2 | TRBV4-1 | TGCGCCAGCAGCCAAGAATTTGGTAGCGGGAAGGATACGCAGTATTTT | CASSQEFGSGKDTQYF
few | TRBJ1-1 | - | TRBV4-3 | TGCGCCAGCAGCCAAGGGATGGGGGCCTCTGAAGCTTTCTTT | CASSQGMGASEAFF
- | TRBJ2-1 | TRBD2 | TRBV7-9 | TGTGCCAGCTCTCTAGCGGGAGACTATGAGCAGTTCTTC | CASSLAGDYEQFF
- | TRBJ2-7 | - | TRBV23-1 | TGCGCCAGCAGTCCCGTGGGCGGAGATCTCACTGCGGGCTACGAGCAGTACTTC | CASSPVGGDLTAGYEQYF
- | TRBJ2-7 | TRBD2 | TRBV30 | TGTGCCTGGACCTCCGGGACTAGCTACTACGAGCAGTACTTC | CAWTSGTSYYEQYF
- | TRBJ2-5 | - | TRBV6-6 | TGTGCCAGCAGTTATCAAGAGACCCAGTACTTC | CASSYQETQYF
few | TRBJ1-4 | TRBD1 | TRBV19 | TGTGCCAGTAGTCCATACTACAGGGGCACTAATGAAAAACTGTTTTTT | CASSPYYRGTNEKLFF
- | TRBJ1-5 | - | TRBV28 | TGTGCCAGCGAGACACCCGGGTCCCAGCCCCAGCATTTT | CASETPGSQPQHF
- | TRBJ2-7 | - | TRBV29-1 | TGCAGCGTGGGTACAGGGATCTACGAGCAGTACTTC | CSVGTGIYEQYF
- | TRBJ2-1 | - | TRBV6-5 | TGTGCCAGCGCCCTGGGCCTTTTGGCCTACAATGAGCAGTTCTTC | CASALGLLAYNEQFF
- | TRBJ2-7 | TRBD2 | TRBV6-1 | TGTGCCAGCTGGACTAGCGGTTCCTACGAGCAGTACTTC | CASWTSGSYEQYF
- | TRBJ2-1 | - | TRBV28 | TGTGCCAGCAGTTATCAAGGACCTAACGAGGGGGAGCAGTTCTTC | CASSYQGPNEGEQFF
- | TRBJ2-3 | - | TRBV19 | TGTGCCAGTAGTATGAGCGGCACCTCTCTCAGCCGGTATTTT | CASSMSGTSLSRYF
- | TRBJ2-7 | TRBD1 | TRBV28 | TGTGCCACGAGGGGCAGGGGGGGACAGGGAGGCTACGAGCAGTACTTC | CATRGRGGQGGYEQYF
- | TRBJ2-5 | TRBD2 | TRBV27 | TGTGCCAGCAGTTTATCGTCTAGCGGGAGGGGGGAGACCCAGTACTTC | CASSLSSSGRGETQYF
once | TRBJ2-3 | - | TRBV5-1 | TGCGCCAGCAGCTTTTTGGCTGAGGGAAGCACAGATACGCAGTATTTT | CASSFLAEGSTDTQYF
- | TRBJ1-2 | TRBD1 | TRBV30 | TGTGCCTGGTCTGACTTACGTCCCGGGACAGGGCCTAGTGGCTACACCTTC | CAWSDLRPGTGPSGYTF
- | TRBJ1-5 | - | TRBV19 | TGTGCCAGTAGTATCGGCCTGTCCCTCCAGCCCCAGCATTTT | CASSIGLSLQPQHF
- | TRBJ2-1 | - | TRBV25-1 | TGTGCCAGCAGTCGGTTCAATGAGCAGTTCTTC | CASSRFNEQFF
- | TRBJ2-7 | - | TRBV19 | TGTGCCAGTAGTCGCAACGGGGATGCCTACGAGCAGTACTTC | CASSRNGDAYEQYF